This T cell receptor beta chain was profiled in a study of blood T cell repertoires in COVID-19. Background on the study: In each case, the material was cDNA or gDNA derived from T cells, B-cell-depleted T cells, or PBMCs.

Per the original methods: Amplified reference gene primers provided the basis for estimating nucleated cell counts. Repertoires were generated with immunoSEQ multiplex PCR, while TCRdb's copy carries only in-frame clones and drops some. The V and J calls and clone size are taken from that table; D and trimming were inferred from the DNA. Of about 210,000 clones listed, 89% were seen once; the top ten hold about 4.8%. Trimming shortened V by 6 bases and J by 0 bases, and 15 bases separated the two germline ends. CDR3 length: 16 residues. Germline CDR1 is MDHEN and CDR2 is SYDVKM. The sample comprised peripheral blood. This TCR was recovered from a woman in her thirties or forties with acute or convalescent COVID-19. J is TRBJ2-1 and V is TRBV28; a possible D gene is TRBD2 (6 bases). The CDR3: CASSPRGRGSYNEQFF. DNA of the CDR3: TGTGCCAGCAGCCCGCGGGGTAGGGGCTCCTACAATGAGCAGTTCTTC.